This T cell receptor beta chain was captured in a study of OX40 agonist ivuxolimab in advanced cancers. For the study at large: Clinicians treated patients with ivuxolimab, an agonistic anti-OX40 (CD134) antibody. Patients in dose escalation had liver, melanoma, kidney or head and neck cancers. Three dose-escalation patients had partial responses: one with hepatocellular carcinoma and two with cutaneous melanoma.

Study-level points and caveats: Near-lowest levels of clonal expansion characterized partial responders at 0.1-3.0 mg/kg.

V gave up 6 bases and J gave up 4 bases, with 24 bases separating them. This CDR3 is 17 amino acids long. CDR1 is KGHSH and CDR2 is LQKENI in the germline V gene. This clone was detected only a few times. The antigen is unknown. Libraries were prepared by immunoSEQ multiplex PCR; TCRdb keeps only in-frame clonotypes and omits some of them. The table lists 55,000 to 85,000 clones, about 86% of them singletons, with approximately 0.75% in the top ten. The chain recombines TRBV18 with TRBJ2-5, with a tentative D call TRBD2 (5 bases). This specimen was CD4+ or CD8+ T cells sorted from blood, taken in a trial of the OX40 agonist ivuxolimab. The sequence was obtained from an adult with an advanced solid tumor such as melanoma, head and neck, liver or kidney cancer. The CDR3 DNA reads TGTGCCAGCTCCCCCACGGGAAGCGGTGGGTATCGAGAGACCCAGTACTTC. It codes for CASSPTGSGGYRETQYF.